These T cell receptor beta chains were read from a single sample in a study of T cell clones after liver transplantation. Clones were read by immunoSEQ multiplex PCR, and TCRdb kept only the in-frame ones, dropping some. Seen here are under 130,000 clones, under 90% observed once, and the top ten hold around 3%. Sequencing was performed on CD4+ T cells from blood, taken approximately 43 months after liver transplant. Every receptor here comes from a human patient who received a liver transplant. Some of the T cells may derive from the graft donor. Both conserved end residues are part of each CDR3. The D gene is left open where the match is weak. Clone size is given for some rows only: seen once, a few or many times, or a class if the clone is expanded.

>few|-|TRBJ1-5|TRBV27
TGTGCCAGCAGTTTTCTTTCTGGGGGCAGCCAGCCCCAGCATTTT
CASSFLSGGSQPQHF
>-|-|TRBJ1-4|TRBV6-5
TGTGCCAGCAGTTACTTTCCTCCCCGACAGACTGAAAAACTGTTTTTT
CASSYFPPRQTEKLFF
>-|TRBD2|TRBJ2-3|TRBV11-2
TGTGCCAGCAGCTCTCGACTAGCGGGAGCCGATACGCAGTATTTT
CASSSRLAGADTQYF
>-|TRBD1|TRBJ2-1|TRBV5-1
TGCGCCAGCAGCTTGCCTGGACAGGGGAGCAATGAGCAGTTCTTC
CASSLPGQGSNEQFF
>-|TRBD1|TRBJ2-3|TRBV7-6
TGTGCCAGCAGCTGGGGGACAGGGTCCGATACGCAGTATTTT
CASSWGTGSDTQYF
>-|TRBD2|TRBJ2-5|TRBV18
TGTGCCAGCTCACCACCCAGCGGGAGGTTCGAGACCCAGTACTTC
CASSPPSGRFETQYF
>-|-|TRBJ2-7|TRBV15
TGTGCCACCAGCAGCCAAGAACCCTACGAGCAGTACTTC
CATSSQEPYEQYF
>-|-|TRBJ2-2|TRBV19
TGTGCCAGTAGTCGGGCCCGTTTAACCTCCACCGGGGAGCTGTTTTTT
CASSRARLTSTGELFF
>-|TRBD2|TRBJ2-3|TRBV5-4
TGTGCCAGCAGCCCGATTTCGGGACTAGGGGTCGATACGCAGTATTTT
CASSPISGLGVDTQYF
>-|-|TRBJ1-4|TRBV19
TGTGCCAGTAGTACCTCTAGGACAAATGAAAAACTGTTTTTT
CASSTSRTNEKLFF
>-|TRBD1|TRBJ2-7|TRBV12-5
TGTGCTAGTGGTTTCGGACAGGGGATCACTTACGAGCAGTACTTC
CASGFGQGITYEQYF
>-|-|TRBJ2-1|TRBV29-1
TGCAGCGTTGAAGAAAAGTACAATGAGCAGTTCTTC
CSVEEKYNEQFF
>-|-|TRBJ1-1|TRBV7-8
TGTGCCAGCAGCGCCAGACATAACACTGAAGCTTTCTTT
CASSARHNTEAFF
>-|TRBD1|TRBJ1-1|TRBV4-3
TGCGCCAGCAGCCGAGTACAGGGGGAAGCTTTCTTT
CASSRVQGEAFF
>-|TRBD2|TRBJ2-3|TRBV9
TGTGCCAGCAGCGTGGTTGGGACGGGAGGCCCCACAGATACGCAGTATTTT
CASSVVGTGGPTDTQYF
>once|TRBD1|TRBJ2-1|TRBV27
TGTGCCAGCAGTGTTAGGGGGACAGGGGGCTTAGATGAGCAGTTCTTC
CASSVRGTGGLDEQFF
>-|TRBD1|TRBJ1-5|TRBV29-1
TGCAGCGTCGCGACAGGGGATTTCAATCAGCCCCAGCATTTT
CSVATGDFNQPQHF
>once|TRBD2|TRBJ2-5|TRBV30
TGTGCCTGGAGCGGGACGGGGGGGTTGTTGCGAGAGACCCAGTACTTC
CAWSGTGGLLRETQYF
>-|TRBD1|TRBJ1-5|TRBV2
TGTGCCAGCAGGACCAGGGGGGGTAGCAATCAGCCCCAGCATTTT
CASRTRGGSNQPQHF
>-|-|TRBJ2-1|TRBV18
TGTGCCAGCTCACCCACCGGGAGTGAGCAGTTCTTC
CASSPTGSEQFF
>-|-|TRBJ2-1|TRBV5-6
TGTGCCAGCAGCGTGAACCCTAGCTACAATGAGCAGTTCTTC
CASSVNPSYNEQFF
>-|-|TRBJ2-1|TRBV7-2
TGTGCCAGCAGCTTAGGCTTTCGGTCAGTCCAACACAATGAGCAGTTCTTC
CASSLGFRSVQHNEQFF
>-|-|TRBJ2-5|TRBV5-1
TGCGCCAGCAGCTTGGGCGGGGCGATTGGAGAGACCCAGTACTTC
CASSLGGAIGETQYF
>-|-|TRBJ2-1|TRBV11-3
TGTGCCAGCAGCTTAGACGGGCGAAACAATGAGCAGTTCTTC
CASSLDGRNNEQFF